One sample yielded the 26 T cell receptor beta chains listed below, sequenced in a study of T cell responses to AZD1222 COVID-19 vaccine. Libraries were prepared by immunoSEQ multiplex PCR; TCRdb keeps only in-frame clonotypes and omits some of them. The sample gives 84,000 or so clones, 87% of which show up once; over 1.2% is in the top ten. The sample was peripheral blood, taken on day 0 of AZD1222 vaccination. These receptors were collected from an adult in good health.

CDR3 DNA sequence: TGTGCCAGCAGTGAAGGAGGCCTAGCGCCCCAAGAGACCCAGTACTTC. It translates to CASSEGGLAPQETQYF. This chain joins TRBV2 and TRBJ2-5; D might be TRBD2 (6 bases). CDR1 SNHLY and CDR2 FYNNEI come from the germline V gene. The germline V and J ends were trimmed by 1 base and 1 base, with 13 bases remaining between them. The CDR3 contains 16 residues.

This chain uses TRBV6-6 with TRBJ1-1; 7 positions match TRBD1. The CDR3 runs to 14 residues. Trimming took 11 bases from V and 5 from J; bases not matched to a gene: 14. CDR1 and CDR2 from the germline V gene are MNHNY and SVGAGI (reference sequence). The CDR3 reads CAGRQGSVATEAFF. Written as DNA, the CDR3 is TGTGCCGGACGACAGGGATCAGTGGCGACTGAAGCTTTCTTT.

The rearrangement joins TRBV19 to TRBJ1-6; no clear D. V dropped 9 bases and J dropped 7 bases, with 19 bases sitting between them. This CDR3 has 15 residues. Germline V gene lookup returns CDR1 LNHDA and CDR2 SQIVND (reference sequence). The CDR3 spells CASKPDPSGNSPLHF. DNA of the CDR3: TGTGCCAGCAAACCCGACCCCTCGGGCAATTCACCCCTCCACTTT.

This chain connects TRBV7-9 to TRBJ1-1; 9 bases line up with TRBD1. The CDR3 extends over 15 amino acids. Germline assignment: CDR1 SEHNR and CDR2 FQNEAQ (reference sequence). V lost 2 bases and J lost 3; bases outside the gene matches: 4. The chain's CDR3 is CASSLSQGADTEAFF. DNA of the CDR3: TGTGCCAGCAGCTTATCACAGGGGGCGGACACTGAAGCTTTCTTT.

This chain joins TRBV19 and TRBJ1-1, with TRBD1 identical over 9 bases. The J segment lost 2 bases and the V segment lost 1 base, leaving 11 bases of the junction unmatched. The CDR3 is 18 amino acids. Germline-derived CDR1 and CDR2 are LNHDA and SQIVND (reference sequence). The CDR3 region has the DNA TGTGCCAGTAGTATAGGTTTGGGACAGGGAGGAGGAAACACTGAAGCTTTCTTT. Protein sequence: CASSIGLGQGGGNTEAFF.

J is TRBJ1-4 and V is TRBV3-1 (or the pseudogene TRBV3-2); D remains unclear. V gave up 0 bases and J gave up 5 bases, with 16 bases separating them. Germline V gene lookup returns CDR1 LGHDT and CDR2 YNNKEL (reference sequence). The CDR3 length is 17 residues. The CDR3 loop reads CASSQDAGVGINEKLFF. In DNA, the CDR3 is TGTGCCAGCAGCCAAGATGCCGGGGTGGGGATAAATGAAAAACTGTTTTTT.

The chain couples TRBV5-1 to TRBJ2-2; D may match TRBD1 or TRBD2 (5 bases each). Germline assignment: CDR1 SGHRS and CDR2 YFSETQ. Trimming shortened V by 8 bases and J by 3 bases, and 17 bases separated the two germline ends. This CDR3 has 15 amino acids. CDR3 DNA: TGCGCCAGTAGAGGGGAGTCCGGGCACACCGGGGAGCTGTTTTTT. This sequence encodes CASRGESGHTGELFF.

The chain combines TRBV18 with TRBJ2-3; 10 bases fit TRBD1. CDR1 and CDR2 from the germline V gene are KGHSH and LQKENI. The CDR3 runs 14 residues. V was clipped by 6 bases and J by 3 bases; unmatched bases: 3. DNA of the CDR3: TGTGCCAGCTCCCCGGGACAGGGGACAGATACGCAGTATTTT. It codes for CASSPGQGTDTQYF.

The chain has TRBV7-2 and TRBJ2-2; D might be TRBD2 (6 bases). This CDR3 is 15 amino acids long. V lost 5 bases and J 5 bases, leaving 15 bases between the germline ends. Germline V gives CDR1 SGHTA, CDR2 FQGNSA. The CDR3 sequence: CASSGGLRLTGELFF. The DNA of the CDR3 is TGTGCCAGCAGCGGGGGACTTCGCCTTACCGGGGAGCTGTTTTTT.

V usage is TRBV18 and J usage is TRBJ2-7; no clear D gene. The V and J ends lost 0 bases and 4 bases respectively, with 13 bases between them. Germline values: CDR1 KGHSH, CDR2 LQKENI. The CDR3 covers 15 residues. The CDR3 sequence: CASSPPGIGMYEQYF. The CDR3 region has the DNA TGTGCCAGCTCACCACCGGGAATAGGGATGTACGAGCAGTACTTC.

This rearrangement joins TRBV7-9 to TRBJ2-2, with D unclear. V was clipped by 1 base and J by 6 bases, with 9 bases between them. This CDR3 has 14 amino acids. Per the germline V gene, CDR1 is SEHNR and CDR2 is FQNEAQ (reference sequence). CDR3 nucleotides: TGTGCCAGCAGCTTAGGGTATCGGTCCGGGGAGCTGTTTTTT. This gives the protein CASSLGYRSGELFF.

V gene TRBV5-1 combines with J gene TRBJ2-1; D unclear. V lost 5 bases to trimming and J lost 0 bases, with 6 bases between them. The germline V gene encodes CDR1 SGHRS and CDR2 YFSETQ. The CDR3 is 13 amino acids. CDR3: CASSEDSYNEQFF. CDR3 bases: TGCGCCAGCAGTGAGGACTCCTACAATGAGCAGTTCTTC. The whole variable domain, remainder taken from reference TRBV5-1 and TRBJ2-1, is KAGVTQTPRYLIKTRGQQVTLSCSPISGHRSVSWYQQTPGQGLQFLFEYFSETQRNKGNFPGRFSGRQFSNSRSEMNVSTLELGDSALYLCASSEDSYNEQFFGPGTRLTVL.

The sample holds one count of this clone. The V call is TRBV2, the J call TRBJ2-3; possibly TRBD2 for D (6 bases). Per the germline V gene, CDR1 is SNHLY and CDR2 is FYNNEI. The CDR3 runs to 15 residues. V lost 5 bases and J 0 bases, leaving 12 bases between the germline ends. The CDR3 loop is CASSLGDWSTDTQYF. In DNA form, the CDR3 reads TGTGCCAGCAGTTTAGGGGACTGGAGCACAGATACGCAGTATTTT.

This rearrangement joins TRBV9 to TRBJ2-5; a possible D gene is TRBD2 (5 bases). Per the germline V gene, CDR1 is SGDLS and CDR2 is YYNGEE. This CDR3 contains 15 residues. Trimming took 4 bases from V and 6 from J, leaving 19 bases between them. CDR3 DNA sequence: TGTGCCAGCAGCAGAGGCGCGGGCTCAAGTAAGACCCAGTACTTC. Amino acids: CASSRGAGSSKTQYF.

V gene TRBV7-6 combines with J gene TRBJ2-3; 12 positions agree with TRBD2. Trimming took 7 bases from V and 3 from J; bases not matched to a gene: 5. The CDR3 consists of 15 residues. Germline assignment: CDR1 SGHVS and CDR2 FNYEAQ. The CDR3 DNA reads TGTGCCAGCATCCGCGGACTAGCGGGAACAGATACGCAGTATTTT. It is translated as CASIRGLAGTDTQYF.

Regarding this clone: The identical CDR3 is also encoded by other nucleotide sequences in the sample. The J gene is TRBJ1-1, the V gene TRBV9; TRBD1 aligns across 7 bases. This CDR3 has 14 amino acids. The germline gives CDR1 SGDLS, CDR2 YYNGEE. The V gene end was trimmed by 2 bases and the J gene end by 5 bases; junction bases not matched to a gene: 6. CDR3 sequence reads: CASSVLTGDTEAFF. In nucleotides, the CDR3 is TGTGCCAGCAGCGTTCTCACAGGGGATACTGAAGCTTTCTTT.

The rearrangement joins TRBV4-2 to TRBJ2-2; tentative D call: TRBD2 (6 bases). Germline assignment: CDR1 LGHNA and CDR2 YNFKEQ. The CDR3 is 19 amino acids. Trimming pared 4 bases from V and 1 base from J, leaving 22 bases between. The CDR3 region is CASSPSRRESRGNTGELFF. For the CDR3, the DNA is TGTGCCAGCAGCCCAAGTCGGAGGGAGTCGCGGGGGAACACCGGGGAGCTGTTTTTT.

The chain recombines TRBV5-1 with TRBJ2-5; D gene unclear. This CDR3 has 11 residues. Trimming shortened V by 5 bases and J by 5 bases, and 7 bases separated the two germline ends. Germline CDR1 is SGHRS and CDR2 is YFSETQ. In DNA, the CDR3 is TGCGCCAGCAGTGGTGGGGAGACCCAGTACTTC. Translating gives CASSGGETQYF.

This rearrangement joins TRBV12-3 or TRBV12-4 to TRBJ2-7; no definite D call. V was trimmed by 6 bases and J by 3 bases, leaving 6 bases between them. This CDR3 has 11 residues. As DNA, the CDR3 is TGTGCCAGCAGCCTAAACTACGAGCAGTACTTC. Translating it yields CASSLNYEQYF.

This chain uses TRBV12-3 or TRBV12-4 with TRBJ1-1; D ambiguous. V lost 2 bases and J lost 4, with 8 bases in between. The CDR3 consists of 13 residues. The CDR3 reads CASSLWSGTEAFF. CDR3 coding DNA: TGTGCCAGCAGTTTATGGTCAGGCACTGAAGCTTTCTTT.

The V gene is TRBV3-1 (or the pseudogene TRBV3-2), the J gene TRBJ1-1; 8 bases are shared with TRBD1. Germline V gives CDR1 LGHDT, CDR2 YNNKEL (reference sequence). The CDR3 runs to 17 residues. V lost 3 bases and J lost 4; bases outside the gene matches: 13. CDR3 protein: CASSQDRAAWQGTEAFF. The CDR3 DNA reads TGTGCCAGCAGCCAGGACAGGGCTGCTTGGCAGGGCACTGAAGCTTTCTTT.

This chain connects TRBV18 to TRBJ2-5, with D unclear. Deletions cut 6 bases from V and 4 bases from J, with 12 bases between. The length of the CDR3 is 13 residues. CDR1 KGHSH and CDR2 LQKENI come from the germline V gene. The CDR3 protein is CASSPVVGETQYF. The CDR3 bases are TGTGCCAGCTCCCCAGTTGTCGGAGAGACCCAGTACTTC.

The rearrangement links TRBV18 to TRBJ1-5; the D is unclear. The CDR3 is 13 amino acids. Germline assignment: CDR1 KGHSH and CDR2 LQKENI. V was pared by 2 bases and J by 4 bases, with 6 bases between. The CDR3 spells CASSPGQNQPQHF. The CDR3 DNA reads as TGTGCCAGCTCACCAGGGCAGAATCAGCCCCAGCATTTT. The full variable domain, completed using reference TRBV18 and TRBJ1-5, is NAGVMQNPRHLVRRRGQEARLRCSPMKGHSHVYWYRQLPEEGLKFMVYLQKENIIDESGMPKERFSAEFPKEGPSILRIQQVVRGDSAAYFCASSPGQNQPQHFGDGTRLSIL.

J is TRBJ1-4 and V is TRBV18, with no clear D. The CDR3 extends over 15 amino acids. Trimming left V 1 base short and J 6 bases short, with 12 bases between. Germline V CDR1 and CDR2: KGHSH, LQKENI. CDR3 nucleotide sequence: TGTGCCAGCTCACCACAGGCTTCAAGCGATGAAAAACTGTTTTTT. Amino acid sequence: CASSPQASSDEKLFF.

This chain links TRBV3-1 (or the pseudogene TRBV3-2) with TRBJ1-1; 10 nucleotides match TRBD1. The V segment lost 2 bases and the J segment 11 bases; nucleotides outside the gene matches: 8. Germline V lookup: CDR1 LGHDT, CDR2 YNNKEL (reference sequence). This CDR3 has 14 residues. The CDR3 sequence is CASSQRQGARQAFF. The CDR3 DNA reads as TGTGCCAGCAGCCAAAGACAGGGGGCGAGGCAGGCTTTCTTT.

This rearrangement joins TRBV3-1 (or the pseudogene TRBV3-2) to TRBJ2-2; D uncertain. The length of the CDR3 is 13 residues. Germline CDR1 and CDR2: LGHDT and YNNKEL (reference sequence). V was cut by 5 bases and J by 3 bases, with 7 bases left in between. CDR3 coding DNA: TGTGCCAGCAGCTCGTCAGACACCGGGGAGCTGTTTTTT. It yields the protein CASSSSDTGELFF.